Below are 27 T cell receptor beta chains sequenced from a single sample in a study of PD-1 blockade in classical Hodgkin lymphoma (TCRdb year 2020). The protocol used for the library was the immunoSEQ multiplex PCR assay. Not all clones reach the TCRdb copy of this immuneACCESS table, which keeps in-frame sequences only. Checked studies attribute under half of the gap to unresolved V genes and leave the rest unexplained. This sample is represented by several thousand clones; roughly 81% of them were singletons. The top ten hold about 35% of the sample. Interpreted using the paper, the time point label stands for: cycle 1 day 1 (C1D1), immediately before nivolumab initiation. All trial patients had relapsed after autologous stem cell transplantation, with cohorts A, B and C differing in prior brentuximab vedotin exposure. The sample in question was peripheral blood mononuclear cells (PBMCs), obtained at baseline. These receptors originate from a human donor with classical Hodgkin lymphoma.

CDR3 bases: TGTGCCAGCATACGGGCAGATAATTCACCCCTCCACTTT. Protein sequence: CASIRADNSPLHF. The chain is built from TRBV16 and TRBJ1-6; D is ambiguous. Trimming left V 7 bases short and J 5 bases short, with 9 bases between. The germline V gene has CDR1 KGHSY and CDR2 FQNENV. CDR3 length: 13 residues.

The chain joins TRBV9 to TRBJ2-5, with 8 nucleotides matching TRBD2. Germline CDR1 and CDR2: SGDLS and YYNGEE. This CDR3 contains 16 residues. After removal of 0 bases from V and 4 bases from J, the junction contained 8 bases not matched to a gene. CDR3 in DNA: TGTGCCAGCAGCGTAGACGAGCGGGGGCGGGGAGAGACCCAGTACTTC. It yields the protein CASSVDERGRGETQYF.

The chain employs TRBV9 and TRBJ1-3; D ambiguous. The CDR3 sequence is 16 residues long. V was cut by 6 bases and J by 2 bases, with 18 bases left in between. Germline V CDR1 and CDR2: SGDLS, YYNGEE. The CDR3 DNA is TGTGCCAGCACCCCTCGCGGGTTACCGACTGGAAACACCATATATTTT. It translates to CASTPRGLPTGNTIYF.

The chain recombines TRBV7-9 with TRBJ2-3; 10 positions match TRBD2. Trimming removed 5 bases from V and 1 base from J; junction bases left unmatched: 3. CDR3 length: 15 amino acids. The germline V gene encodes CDR1 SEHNR and CDR2 FQNEAQ (reference sequence). This CDR3 reads CASSRTSGRTDTQYF. Written as DNA, the CDR3 is TGTGCCAGCAGCCGGACTAGCGGTCGCACAGATACGCAGTATTTT.

The chain joins TRBV2 to TRBJ2-1; 8 nucleotides align to TRBD2. CDR1 and CDR2 (germline): SNHLY, FYNNEI. The CDR3 sequence is 12 residues long. Losses at the gene ends were 2 bases for V and 15 bases for J; bases not matched to a gene: 6. The CDR3 here is CASSESAGDRFF. The CDR3 DNA sequence: TGTGCCAGCAGTGAATCAGCGGGAGATAGGTTCTTC. The complete variable domain, with remaining parts taken from reference TRBV2 and TRBJ2-1, reads EPEVTQTPSHQVTQMGQEVILRCVPISNHLYFYWYRQILGQKVEFLVSFYNNEISEKSEIFDDQFSVERPDGSNFTLKIRSTKLEDSAMYFCASSESAGDRFFGPGTRLTVL.

J is TRBJ2-1 and V is TRBV7-3; 9 bases align to TRBD2. Germline V gene sequence: CDR1 SGHTA, CDR2 FQGTGA. CDR3 size: 15 residues. The V and J ends lost 2 bases and 6 bases, in that order; junction bases with no gene match: 5. The chain's CDR3 is CASSLRREGLNEQFF. DNA of the CDR3: TGTGCCAGCAGCTTACGGCGGGAGGGCCTCAATGAGCAGTTCTTC.

V gene TRBV10-3 combines with J gene TRBJ1-6, with 9 bases identical to TRBD1. Unmatched junction bases numbered 3, after V lost 3 bases and J lost 6 bases. Germline V gene data show CDR1 as ENHRY and CDR2 as SYGVKD. The CDR3 length is 15 residues. The CDR3 here is CAISERDRVNSPLHF. CDR3 nucleotide sequence: TGTGCCATCAGTGAAAGGGACAGGGTTAATTCACCCCTCCACTTT.

The V gene is TRBV6-5, the J gene TRBJ2-7; D unresolved. This CDR3 has 16 residues. CDR1 and CDR2 from the germline V gene are MNHEY and SVGAGI. V was cut by 0 bases and J by 3 bases, with 15 bases left in between. The CDR3 reads CASSYSSRGAVYEQYF. The CDR3 DNA sequence: TGTGCCAGCAGTTACTCGAGTCGTGGCGCAGTCTACGAGCAGTACTTC.

This clone was observed a single time. V and J are TRBV25-1 and TRBJ2-5; weak D call: TRBD2 (6 bases). Germline V gene lookup returns CDR1 MGHDK and CDR2 SYGVNS. CDR3 length equals 15 residues. V shed 5 bases and J shed 0 bases, with 13 bases lying between them. The CDR3 reads CASSSSRDYQETQYF. The CDR3 region has the DNA TGTGCCAGCAGTAGTTCGAGGGACTACCAAGAGACCCAGTACTTC.

The chain combines TRBV6-6 with TRBJ1-4; D unresolved. The CDR3 is 14 residues long. With 4 bases removed from V and 0 bases from J, the gap between germline ends came to 6 bases. Germline CDR1 reads MNHNY; CDR2 reads SVGAGI (reference sequence). The CDR3 loop reads CASSSEATNEKLFF. The CDR3 DNA is TGTGCCAGCAGTTCTGAGGCAACTAATGAAAAACTGTTTTTT.

The chain joins TRBV7-8 to TRBJ2-2; D remains ambiguous. Germline V CDR1 and CDR2: SGHVS, FQNEAQ. V shed 10 bases and J shed 5 bases, with 20 bases lying between them. The CDR3 is 15 amino acids. For the CDR3, the DNA is TGTGCCACCACTGCTCTAGGTCTGCGTACCGGGGAGCTGTTTTTT. Its protein product is CATTALGLRTGELFF.

J is TRBJ2-3 and V is TRBV7-9, with 8 bases fitting TRBD2. The trim removed 5 bases at V and 4 bases at J, leaving 8 bases unmatched. CDR1 and CDR2 from the germline V gene are SEHNR and FQNEAQ (reference sequence). The CDR3 runs to 15 residues. CDR3: CASSRGGMGADTQYF. The DNA of the CDR3 is TGTGCCAGCAGCCGCGGGGGGATGGGGGCAGATACGCAGTATTTT.

This chain joins TRBV4-1 and TRBJ2-1; 8 bases map to TRBD2. With 10 bases clipped from V and 4 bases from J, the junction kept 12 bases outside the gene matches. CDR3 length equals 15 residues. The germline CDR1 and CDR2 sequences are MGHRA and YSYEKL. The CDR3 sequence: CATTPERERYNEQFF. CDR3 bases: TGCGCCACCACGCCGGAGCGGGAGCGATACAATGAGCAGTTCTTC.

V and J are TRBV7-9 and TRBJ1-4; the D is unclear. In germline, CDR1 is SEHNR, CDR2 FQNEAQ (reference sequence). The CDR3 covers 16 residues. Trimming took off 1 base at V and 0 bases at J, with 9 bases between the two ends. The CDR3 DNA reads TGTGCCAGCAGCTTAGGGTACACAGCAACTAATGAAAAACTGTTTTTT. Its translation: CASSLGYTATNEKLFF.

This chain joins TRBV19 and TRBJ2-5, with unresolved D. V was trimmed by 2 bases and J by 5 bases, leaving 12 bases between them. Germline CDR1 LNHDA, CDR2 SQIVND (reference sequence). CDR3 size: 14 residues. CDR3 coding DNA: TGTGCCAGTAGTATATCCGGTCCTGGGGAGACCCAGTACTTC. Translated: CASSISGPGETQYF.

The chain carries TRBV7-2 and TRBJ1-5; D is perhaps TRBD1 (5 bases). The ends were cut back, 4 bases at V and 5 bases at J, with 9 bases in the middle. There are 13 residues in the CDR3. CDR1 and CDR2 (germline): SGHTA, FQGNSA. The CDR3 spells CASSSWGYQPQHF. The DNA for the CDR3 is TGTGCCAGCAGCTCCTGGGGGTATCAGCCCCAGCATTTT.

This chain connects TRBV6-6 to TRBJ1-1; 7 positions match TRBD1. The ends lost 6 bases at V and 0 bases at J; junction bases unmatched: 4. CDR3 length equals 14 residues. Germline assignment: CDR1 MNHNY and CDR2 SVGAGI (reference sequence). In DNA form, the CDR3 reads TGTGCCAGCAGACAGGGGCGGGTGAACACTGAAGCTTTCTTT. It translates to CASRQGRVNTEAFF.

The chain combines TRBV4-2 with TRBJ2-1, with D possibly being TRBD2 (6 bases). Trimming took 1 base from V and 0 from J, leaving 10 bases between them. The CDR3 is 16 amino acids. Germline CDR1 is LGHNA and CDR2 is YNFKEQ. CDR3 sequence: CASSQVEGNSYNEQFF. In DNA, the CDR3 is TGTGCCAGCAGCCAAGTGGAGGGGAACTCCTACAATGAGCAGTTCTTC.

This clone has just a few counts. The V and J genes are TRBV25-1 and TRBJ2-3, with D perhaps matching TRBD2 (6 bases). The ends were cut back, 2 bases at V and 2 bases at J, with 8 bases in the middle. CDR1 and CDR2 from the germline V gene are MGHDK and SYGVNS. CDR3 length equals 14 residues. CDR3 amino acids: CASSEPGDTDTQYF. DNA for the CDR3: TGTGCCAGCAGTGAACCGGGAGACACAGATACGCAGTATTTT.

This clone was counted a single time. This chain links TRBV5-8 with TRBJ2-6; perhaps TRBD1 as D (6 bases). CDR1 is SGHTS and CDR2 is YDEGEE in the germline V gene. The CDR3 extends over 17 amino acids. Trimming shortened V by 2 bases and J by 2 bases, and 14 bases separated the two germline ends. This CDR3 is CASSFLQGMAGANVLTF. CDR3 nucleotides: TGTGCCAGCAGCTTTCTACAGGGTATGGCTGGGGCCAACGTCCTGACTTTC.

This chain uses TRBV5-6 with TRBJ1-5; tentative D call: TRBD1 (6 bases). Germline CDR1 SGHDT, CDR2 YYEEEE. Trimming left V 2 bases short and J 3 bases short, with 18 bases between. This CDR3 comprises 17 residues. The DNA for the CDR3 is TGTGCCAGCAGCTTACAGGGCCGTTCTAATATCAATCAGCCCCAGCATTTT. It encodes CASSLQGRSNINQPQHF.

The CDR3 sequence is CASQEQGSSYNEQFF. CDR3 sequence (DNA): TGTGCCAGCCAAGAGCAGGGGAGTTCCTACAATGAGCAGTTCTTC. The chain joins TRBV27 to TRBJ2-1, with D possibly matching TRBD1 (6 bases). Germline V lookup: CDR1 MNHEY, CDR2 SMNVEV (reference sequence). The V end lost 8 bases, the J end lost 1 base, and 15 bases lay between the germline ends. The CDR3 has 15 amino acids.

The chain links TRBV5-8 to TRBJ1-1; 10 nucleotides match TRBD1. With 3 bases clipped from V and 2 bases from J, the junction kept 4 bases outside the gene matches. Looked up from germline, CDR1 is SGHTS and CDR2 is YDEGEE. CDR3 length: 15 amino acids. This CDR3 reads CASSWGTGENTEAFF. The CDR3 DNA reads as TGTGCCAGCAGCTGGGGGACAGGGGAAAACACTGAAGCTTTCTTT.

CDR3 residues: CASSVGGMNSGANVLTF. CDR3 DNA sequence: TGTGCCAGCAGCGTAGGAGGGATGAACTCTGGGGCCAACGTCCTGACTTTC. This chain links TRBV9 with TRBJ2-6, with D tentatively TRBD2 (5 bases). This CDR3 has 17 residues. CDR1 is SGDLS, CDR2 YYNGEE, per germline. The V gene lost 0 bases and the J gene lost 0 bases, with 10 bases spanning the gap.

This clone was observed once. The rearrangement joins TRBV5-1 to TRBJ2-7; 8 bases are shared with TRBD1. CDR1 is SGHRS and CDR2 is YFSETQ in the germline V gene. The CDR3 is 14 residues long. Trimming cost V 4 bases and J 7 bases; bases outside gene matches: 10. The CDR3 DNA reads as TGCGCCAGCAGCGAACCAGGGGGCGCGGGAGAGCAGTACTTC. Residues: CASSEPGGAGEQYF. Supplemented by reference TRBV5-1 and TRBJ2-7, the full variable domain reads KAGVTQTPRYLIKTRGQQVTLSCSPISGHRSVSWYQQTPGQGLQFLFEYFSETQRNKGNFPGRFSGRQFSNSRSEMNVSTLELGDSALYLCASSEPGGAGEQYFGPGTRLTVT.

CDR3 protein: CASSLGGRSEETQYF. The CDR3 DNA sequence: TGCGCCAGCAGCTTGGGCGGGAGGTCTGAAGAGACCCAGTACTTC. The gene calls are TRBV5-1 and TRBJ2-5, with 8 bases lining up with TRBD2. There are 15 residues in the CDR3. J lost 3 bases, V lost 0 bases, and 4 bases had no gene match. Germline loops: CDR1 SGHRS, CDR2 YFSETQ.

This clone turned up a few times. The gene calls are TRBV4-1 and TRBJ2-1, with D uncertain. This CDR3 spans 15 amino acids. V was trimmed by 3 bases and J by 2 bases, leaving 11 bases between them. Germline V gene sequence: CDR1 MGHRA, CDR2 YSYEKL. Here the CDR3 reads CASSHRQQPYNEQFF. In nucleotides, the CDR3 is TGCGCCAGCAGCCATCGCCAACAACCCTACAATGAGCAGTTCTTC.